A selection of T cell receptor beta chains follows, all from one sample in a study of CD8+ T cells in alopecia areata. TCRdb's table, derived via immunoSEQ multiplex PCR, lists solely in-frame clones and lacks some. Among roughly 280,000 clones, roughly 63% were seen once, and the ten largest hold 0.75% to 0.95%. The sample in question was CD4+ T cells sorted from blood, obtained around week 53, from a patient treated with tofacitinib. The receptors originated from a human donor with alopecia areata. CDR3s include the opening cysteine and the closing phenylalanine or tryptophan. Rows give clone size only sometimes, using once, few, many, or a class for an expanded clone.

.,TRBV30,TRBJ1-2,CAWRGGSNYGYTF
few,TRBV6-6,TRBJ2-7,CASSYSTSMLSYEQYF
.,TRBV27,TRBJ2-3,CASSLSRGIRSTDTQYF
.,TRBV29-1,TRBJ1-1,CSGRENTEAFF
few,TRBV7-9,TRBJ1-2,CASSAHGTAHGYTF
.,TRBV9,TRBJ1-6,CASSPQGHSPLHF
.,TRBV10-3,TRBJ1-6,CAISDGSSYNSPLHF
few,TRBV29-1,TRBJ1-5,CSVKGSSNQPQHF
.,TRBV2,TRBJ1-2,CASRGLGYGYTF
.,TRBV7-9,TRBJ1-2,CASNGAERGYTF
once,TRBV5-4,TRBJ1-6,CASSLGGGVSPLHF
.,TRBV7-3,TRBJ2-1,CASSLVHQAGQTEFF
.,TRBV5-1,TRBJ2-1,CASSLGVTSGYNEQFF
.,TRBV9,TRBJ1-1,CASSLGHPSEAFF
.,TRBV29-1,TRBJ1-1,CSVQSGRTEAFF
.,TRBV18,TRBJ2-7,CASSSRLAGSLLYEQYF
.,TRBV30,TRBJ2-2,CAWSPGIGELFF
.,TRBV29-1,TRBJ1-2,CSVTGSLGNYGYTF
.,TRBV5-6,TRBJ1-1,CASSLGSYTEAFF
few,TRBV11-2,TRBJ1-2,CASSPTRAGRAAGYTF
.,TRBV11-2,TRBJ2-5,CASSFGGVETQYF
.,TRBV4-1,TRBJ2-1,CASSPWDRDNEQFF
.,TRBV15,TRBJ2-3,CATSRERGPYTDTQYF
.,TRBV6-5,TRBJ1-2,CASRAPRGGHGYTF